Sequencing of this T cell receptor beta chain was carried out in a study of T-cell reconstitution after alpha-beta-depleted transplantation in children. It was with unique molecular identifiers that the TCRbeta library was prepared. MiXCR was run by TCRdb on the PCR reads, yielding one entry per CDR3 protein. The repertoire includes around 500,000 distinct CDR3 sequences, 9.5% to 15% of them detected once, and about 6% sits in the top ten. This clonotype was recorded at least ten times. The sequencing used PBMCs from the stem cell graft donor, collected from the stem cell graft. The source is a human donor who donated a stem cell graft to a child with combined immunodeficiency.

The CDR3 DNA sequence: TGTGCCAACTATGCGCGGGGCTCCTACAATGAGCAGTTCTTC. Translating gives CANYARGSYNEQFF. The chain uses TRBV12-3 or TRBV12-4 and TRBJ2-1, with TRBD2 as a possible D gene (6 bases). Trimming left V 10 bases short and J 0 bases short, with 13 bases between. The CDR3 length is 14 residues.